Listed below are T cell receptor beta chains from one sample, sequenced in a study of T-cell reconstitution after alpha-beta-depleted transplantation in children. TCRdb reanalysed the PCR reads using MiXCR and keeps one entry per CDR3 protein. This sample has some 450,000 distinct CDR3 sequences, with 43% found just once. Sequencing used PBMCs, obtained before TCRalphabeta/CD19-depleted stem cell transplant. Every receptor here comes from a girl aged 2 to 10 with aplastic anemia, due to receive a stem cell transplant. The CDR3 runs from the conserved cysteine through the conserved F or W. The D gene is left open where the match is weak. Only some rows state a clone size, as once, few, many or a class for expanded clones.

v_gene: TRBV6-6; abundance: few; j_gene: TRBJ2-4; d_gene: -; CDR3aa: CASSWNLAYIQYF; CDR3nt: TGTGCCAGCAGTTGGAATCTAGCCTACATTCAGTACTTC
v_gene: TRBV18; abundance: once; j_gene: TRBJ2-1; d_gene: TRBD2; CDR3aa: CASSAGTSSYNEQFF; CDR3nt: TGTGCCAGCTCAGCCGGGACTAGCTCCTACAATGAGCAGTTCTTC
v_gene: TRBV20-1; abundance: once; j_gene: TRBJ1-1; d_gene: TRBD1; CDR3aa: CSARGTGKMNTEAFF; CDR3nt: TGCAGTGCTAGGGGGACAGGAAAGATGAACACTGAAGCTTTCTTT
v_gene: TRBV7-9; abundance: -; j_gene: TRBJ2-3; d_gene: -; CDR3aa: CASISRDLSSRTQYF; CDR3nt: TGTGCCAGCATCTCCCGGGACCTCTCTAGCCGGACGCAGTATTTT
v_gene: TRBV13; abundance: -; j_gene: TRBJ2-7; d_gene: -; CDR3aa: CASSSGRGYEQYF; CDR3nt: TGTGCCAGCAGCTCCGGCAGGGGCTACGAGCAGTACTTC
v_gene: TRBV3-1; abundance: -; j_gene: TRBJ1-5; d_gene: -; CDR3aa: CASSDRNQPQHF; CDR3nt: TGTGCCAGCAGCGATAGGAATCAGCCCCAGCATTTT
v_gene: TRBV6-5; abundance: -; j_gene: TRBJ2-1; d_gene: TRBD2; CDR3aa: CASSLAGSTGSEQFF; CDR3nt: TGTGCCAGCAGTTTAGCGGGAAGTACCGGTAGTGAGCAGTTCTTC
v_gene: TRBV3-1; abundance: few; j_gene: TRBJ1-2; d_gene: -; CDR3aa: CASSQVSRGPYGYTF; CDR3nt: TGTGCCAGCAGCCAAGTCTCTAGGGGCCCCTATGGCTACACCTTC
v_gene: TRBV6-1; abundance: -; j_gene: TRBJ2-7; d_gene: -; CDR3aa: CASYGARSGRGSYEQYF; CDR3nt: TGTGCCAGTTATGGGGCCAGAAGTGGGCGGGGATCCTACGAGCAGTACTTC
v_gene: TRBV20-1; abundance: few; j_gene: TRBJ2-5; d_gene: TRBD2; CDR3aa: CCAITLGLAGEPETQYF; CDR3nt: TGCTGTGCTATCACCTTAGGACTAGCGGGAGAACCGGAGACCCAGTACTTC
v_gene: TRBV5-1; abundance: -; j_gene: TRBJ2-2; d_gene: TRBD1; CDR3aa: CASRPYMGQGRTGELFF; CDR3nt: TGCGCCAGCAGACCCTATATGGGACAGGGGAGGACCGGGGAGCTGTTTTTT
v_gene: TRBV6-4; abundance: -; j_gene: TRBJ2-2; d_gene: -; CDR3aa: CASSERGGTGELFF; CDR3nt: TGTGCCAGCAGTGAGAGGGGGGGCACCGGGGAGCTGTTTTTT
v_gene: TRBV5-1; abundance: few; j_gene: TRBJ1-2; d_gene: -; CDR3aa: CASSREGNGYTF; CDR3nt: TGCGCCAGCAGTCGGGAGGGGAATGGCTACACCTTC
v_gene: TRBV29-1; abundance: -; j_gene: TRBJ2-5; d_gene: -; CDR3aa: CSVVLAAQETQYF; CDR3nt: TGCAGCGTTGTTTTGGCGGCCCAAGAGACCCAGTATTTC
v_gene: TRBV7-9; abundance: many; j_gene: TRBJ2-3; d_gene: TRBD2; CDR3aa: CASSPWTSGKTDTQYF; CDR3nt: TGTGCCAGCAGCCCTTGGACTAGCGGGAAGACAGATACGCAGTATTTT
v_gene: TRBV7-3; abundance: -; j_gene: TRBJ2-7; d_gene: -; CDR3aa: CASSFRPGAFYEQYF; CDR3nt: TGTGCCAGCAGCTTTCGCCCTGGGGCCTTCTACGAGCAGTACTTC
v_gene: TRBV6-1; abundance: many; j_gene: TRBJ1-2; d_gene: TRBD1; CDR3aa: CASSPGGQSYGYTF; CDR3nt: TGTGCCAGCAGTCCAGGGGGGCAGTCCTATGGCTACACCTTC
v_gene: TRBV20-1; abundance: -; j_gene: TRBJ2-5; d_gene: -; CDR3aa: CSANRGGETQYF; CDR3nt: TGCAGTGCTAACCGAGGTGGAGAGACCCAGTACTTC
v_gene: TRBV7-9; abundance: few; j_gene: TRBJ2-7; d_gene: -; CDR3aa: CASSPRDQSYEQYF; CDR3nt: TGTGCCAGCAGCCCTCGGGACCAGTCCTACGAGCAGTACTTC
v_gene: TRBV4-1; abundance: many; j_gene: TRBJ2-3; d_gene: -; CDR3aa: CASSQEGAGGSTDTQYF; CDR3nt: TGCGCCAGCAGCCAAGAAGGAGCAGGGGGGAGCACAGATACGCAGTATTTT
v_gene: TRBV12-3/TRBV12-4; abundance: -; j_gene: TRBJ1-5; d_gene: TRBD1; CDR3aa: CASRTAGGLGQPQHF; CDR3nt: TGTGCCAGCAGAACCGCAGGGGGTTTAGGCCAGCCCCAGCATTTT
v_gene: TRBV3-1; abundance: many; j_gene: TRBJ2-1; d_gene: TRBD2; CDR3aa: CASSQDGGRAFNEQFF; CDR3nt: TGTGCCAGCAGCCAAGATGGGGGGAGGGCCTTCAATGAGCAGTTCTTC
v_gene: TRBV5-1; abundance: -; j_gene: TRBJ2-3; d_gene: -; CDR3aa: CASSHRDSKTQYF; CDR3nt: TGCGCCAGCAGCCACCGGGACTCCAAAACGCAGTATTTT
v_gene: TRBV9; abundance: few; j_gene: TRBJ2-7; d_gene: TRBD2; CDR3aa: CASSLQKTSNVYEQYF; CDR3nt: TGTGCCAGCAGCCTCCAAAAGACTAGCAACGTCTACGAGCAGTACTTC
v_gene: TRBV12-3/TRBV12-4; abundance: few; j_gene: TRBJ2-7; d_gene: TRBD2; CDR3aa: CASSLGLATYEQYF; CDR3nt: TGTGCCAGCAGTTTAGGACTAGCCACGTACGAGCAGTACTTC
v_gene: TRBV11-2; abundance: few; j_gene: TRBJ2-5; d_gene: -; CDR3aa: CASSVLDRQYF; CDR3nt: TGTGCCAGCAGCGTTCTCGACCGCCAGTACTTC
v_gene: TRBV5-4; abundance: -; j_gene: TRBJ1-1; d_gene: -; CDR3aa: CASSLEPGVNTEAFF; CDR3nt: TGTGCCAGCAGCTTGGAGCCAGGGGTGAACACTGAAGCTTTCTTT
v_gene: TRBV2; abundance: -; j_gene: TRBJ2-3; d_gene: -; CDR3aa: CASSELRGGTDTQYF; CDR3nt: TGTGCCAGCAGTGAACTCAGGGGTGGCACAGATACGCAGTATTTT
v_gene: TRBV20-1; abundance: few; j_gene: TRBJ2-3; d_gene: -; CDR3aa: CSGPDPSSTDTQYF; CDR3nt: TGCAGTGGTCCGGACCCATCTAGCACAGATACGCAGTATTTT
v_gene: TRBV7-2; abundance: many; j_gene: TRBJ2-1; d_gene: TRBD2; CDR3aa: CASSFSGTLGGQFF; CDR3nt: TGTGCCAGCAGCTTTAGCGGGACCCTAGGGGGGCAGTTCTTC
v_gene: TRBV4-2; abundance: -; j_gene: TRBJ2-1; d_gene: TRBD2; CDR3aa: CASSPNRREGQEQFF; CDR3nt: TGTGCCAGCAGCCCTAATAGGCGGGAGGGACAGGAGCAGTTCTTC
v_gene: TRBV3-1; abundance: many; j_gene: TRBJ2-5; d_gene: -; CDR3aa: CASSRGGSMRETQYF; CDR3nt: TGTGCCAGCAGCCGAGGGGGGTCTATGAGAGAGACCCAGTACTTC
v_gene: TRBV10-3; abundance: -; j_gene: TRBJ1-5; d_gene: -; CDR3aa: CAISVGVGNQPQHF; CDR3nt: TGTGCCATCAGTGTAGGTGTTGGCAATCAGCCCCAGCATTTT
v_gene: TRBV28; abundance: -; j_gene: TRBJ1-2; d_gene: -; CDR3aa: CASSLSGFSGYTF; CDR3nt: TGTGCCAGCAGTTTGTCGGGGTTCAGTGGCTACACCTTC
v_gene: TRBV28; abundance: many; j_gene: TRBJ2-7; d_gene: TRBD2; CDR3aa: CASSGLAGVYEQYF; CDR3nt: TGTGCCAGTTCGGGACTAGCGGGAGTCTACGAGCAGTACTTC
v_gene: TRBV7-2; abundance: many; j_gene: TRBJ2-2; d_gene: -; CDR3aa: CASSLVEKLPAGELFF; CDR3nt: TGTGCCAGCAGCTTAGTCGAGAAACTACCGGCCGGGGAGCTGTTTTTT
v_gene: TRBV5-1; abundance: many; j_gene: TRBJ2-1; d_gene: TRBD2; CDR3aa: CASSLGLAGNEQFF; CDR3nt: TGCGCCAGCAGCTTAGGACTAGCCGGCAATGAGCAGTTCTTC
v_gene: TRBV29-1; abundance: few; j_gene: TRBJ2-1; d_gene: TRBD1; CDR3aa: CSGTGGPYNEQFF; CDR3nt: TGCAGCGGAACAGGGGGCCCCTACAATGAGCAGTTCTTC
v_gene: TRBV11-2; abundance: -; j_gene: TRBJ2-5; d_gene: TRBD2; CDR3aa: CASSFWTSGYGAQYF; CDR3nt: TGTGCCAGCAGCTTCTGGACTAGCGGGTACGGGGCCCAGTACTTC
v_gene: TRBV12-3/TRBV12-4; abundance: many; j_gene: TRBJ2-2; d_gene: -; CDR3aa: CASSFNVGVTGELFF; CDR3nt: TGTGCCAGCAGTTTTAATGTGGGAGTTACCGGGGAGCTGTTTTTT
v_gene: TRBV5-1; abundance: -; j_gene: TRBJ2-2; d_gene: -; CDR3aa: CASSLDGRTTGELFF; CDR3nt: TGCGCCAGCAGCTTGGACGGGCGAACCACCGGGGAGCTGTTTTTT
v_gene: TRBV12-3/TRBV12-4; abundance: once; j_gene: TRBJ2-7; d_gene: -; CDR3aa: CASTLGFYEQYF; CDR3nt: TGTGCCAGCACCTTGGGCTTCTACGAGCAGTACTTC
v_gene: TRBV18; abundance: once; j_gene: TRBJ2-1; d_gene: -; CDR3aa: CASSPLQAGNNEQFF; CDR3nt: TGTGCCAGCTCACCACTACAGGCAGGGAACAATGAGCAGTTCTTC
v_gene: TRBV6-5; abundance: few; j_gene: TRBJ1-1; d_gene: -; CDR3aa: CATQSLVGVGRLNTEAFF; CDR3nt: TGTGCCACCCAGTCCCTCGTCGGAGTAGGAAGACTGAACACTGAAGCTTTCTTT
v_gene: TRBV7-6; abundance: many; j_gene: TRBJ2-5; d_gene: TRBD2; CDR3aa: CASSSGLAGGPQETQYF; CDR3nt: TGTGCCAGCAGCTCGGGACTAGCGGGAGGCCCCCAAGAGACCCAGTACTTC
v_gene: TRBV6-2/TRBV6-3; abundance: -; j_gene: TRBJ2-3; d_gene: TRBD2; CDR3aa: CASKDSGRDTQYF; CDR3nt: TGTGCCAGCAAGGATAGCGGGAGAGATACGCAGTATTTT
v_gene: TRBV29-1; abundance: few; j_gene: TRBJ2-1; d_gene: TRBD1; CDR3aa: CSAGLTGTGVRNEQFF; CDR3nt: TGCAGCGCCGGACTGACCGGGACAGGGGTTCGGAATGAGCAGTTCTTC
v_gene: TRBV12-3/TRBV12-4; abundance: few; j_gene: TRBJ2-1; d_gene: TRBD2; CDR3aa: CASSPITSGPRHNEQFF; CDR3nt: TGTGCCAGCAGTCCCATCACTAGCGGCCCTAGACACAATGAGCAGTTCTTC
v_gene: TRBV14; abundance: many; j_gene: TRBJ1-1; d_gene: -; CDR3aa: CASSTGHLLEAFF; CDR3nt: TGTGCCAGCAGCACGGGACACCTTCTTGAAGCTTTCTTT
v_gene: TRBV15; abundance: -; j_gene: TRBJ2-7; d_gene: -; CDR3aa: CATSRDRVKLYEQYF; CDR3nt: TGTGCCACCAGCAGAGATCGGGTAAAGCTTTACGAGCAGTACTTC
v_gene: TRBV9; abundance: -; j_gene: TRBJ2-3; d_gene: -; CDR3aa: CASSVNGASDTQYF; CDR3nt: TGTGCCAGCAGCGTAAACGGGGCGTCAGATACGCAGTATTTT
v_gene: TRBV7-2; abundance: -; j_gene: TRBJ1-6; d_gene: TRBD1; CDR3aa: CASSFGDRGSPLHF; CDR3nt: TGTGCCAGCAGCTTCGGAGACAGGGGCTCACCCCTCCACTTT
v_gene: TRBV4-2; abundance: -; j_gene: TRBJ2-7; d_gene: -; CDR3aa: CASNPWPGFYEQYF; CDR3nt: TGTGCCAGCAACCCGTGGCCAGGTTTCTACGAGCAGTACTTC
v_gene: TRBV12-3/TRBV12-4; abundance: few; j_gene: TRBJ2-3; d_gene: -; CDR3aa: CASSLRPDTQYF; CDR3nt: TGTGCCAGCAGTCTAAGACCAGATACGCAGTATTTT